Listed below are T cell receptor beta chains from one sample, sequenced in a study of technical replicates of blood from a few donors. The table came from immunoSEQ multiplex PCR; TCRdb's copy has only in-frame clones and leaves some out. Here the sample spans 70,000 to 85,000 clones, 92% being singletons. The sample comprised T cells isolated from PBMCs. The receptors were sampled from a human donor in good health. CDR3s include the opening cysteine and the closing phenylalanine or tryptophan. D genes are given only for firm matches. Expanded clones are given a class, and other clones once, few, many or no size at all.

clone_size d_call j_call v_call cdr3_nt cdr3_aa
. TRBD1 TRBJ1-2 TRBV2 TGTGCCAGCGGAATGGGACAGGGCTACACCTTC CASGMGQGYTF
. . TRBJ1-2 TRBV6-1 TGTGCCAGCAGTCGCGGGGGGGGTGGCTACACCTTC CASSRGGGGYTF
. TRBD1 TRBJ1-2 TRBV5-1 TGCGCCAGCAGCGTAATAGGGGGCGCAGGGGATGGCTACACCTTC CASSVIGGAGDGYTF
. . TRBJ2-2 TRBV7-9 TGTGCCAGCAGCTCCCCGAGCGCGGGGAACTCGAACACCGGGGAGCTGTTTTTT CASSSPSAGNSNTGELFF
few TRBD1 TRBJ1-1 TRBV2 TGTGCCAGCAGTGTTTGGGACAGGGGGATCAACACTGAAGCTTTCTTT CASSVWDRGINTEAFF
. . TRBJ2-1 TRBV6-1 TGTGCCAGCAGTGAAGAAAACGGGATTAGCTCCTACAATGAGCAGTTCTTC CASSEENGISSYNEQFF
once . TRBJ2-5 TRBV27 TGTGCCAGCAGTTCGGCAGGGACTGAGGAGACCCAGTACTTC CASSSAGTEETQYF
. . TRBJ1-4 TRBV28 TGTGCCAGCAGTTTACGCGGGGTGGGAAGTACAACTAATGAAAAACTGTTTTTT CASSLRGVGSTTNEKLFF
. TRBD1 TRBJ1-4 TRBV5-1 TGCGCCAGCAGCGAGGTGGGACAGGGAGGTGAAAAACTGTTTTTT CASSEVGQGGEKLFF
. . TRBJ1-2 TRBV2 TGTGCCAGCAGGGACCAGACAGGTATCGGCTACACCTTC CASRDQTGIGYTF
. . TRBJ1-1 TRBV5-1 TGCGCCAGCACAGCCTTGAGCGGCACTGAAGCTTTCTTT CASTALSGTEAFF
. TRBD2 TRBJ2-1 TRBV15 TGTGCCACCAGCAGAGCAGGTAGCGGGTTATACAATGAGCAGTTCTTC CATSRAGSGLYNEQFF
. TRBD1 TRBJ1-3 TRBV10-3 TGTGCCATCAGAAGGACAGGGACCTCTGGAAACACCATATATTTT CAIRRTGTSGNTIYF
. . TRBJ1-2 TRBV28 TGTGCCAGCCAGGACAGCTTTACCCTTAACTATGGCTACACCTTC CASQDSFTLNYGYTF
. TRBD2 TRBJ2-3 TRBV9 TGTGCCAGCAGCGCCATCAGGGGACTAGCTACAGATACGCAGTATTTT CASSAIRGLATDTQYF
. TRBD1 TRBJ2-3 TRBV27 TGTGCCACGACGACAGGGGGCCGGGATACGCAGTATTTT CATTTGGRDTQYF
. TRBD1 TRBJ1-1 TRBV27 TGTGCCAGCAGTCCAATGGGGACAGTAGCCACTGAAGCTTTCTTT CASSPMGTVATEAFF
. TRBD1 TRBJ2-6 TRBV29-1 TGCGGGACGCCCGGACAGGGATCTGGGGCCAACGTCCTGACTTTC CGTPGQGSGANVLTF
. TRBD2 TRBJ2-7 TRBV2 TGTGCCAGCAGGATCGCGGCGGGGGGCCCATACGAGCAGTACTTC CASRIAAGGPYEQYF
once . TRBJ1-2 TRBV6-5 TGTGCCAGCAGTTATCGGGGGGCATCTGGCTACACCTTC CASSYRGASGYTF
. TRBD2 TRBJ2-3 TRBV27 TGTGCCAGCAGCCTAGCGGACCCTAGCACAGATACGCAGTATTTT CASSLADPSTDTQYF
. . TRBJ2-7 TRBV25-1 TGTGCCAGCAGGAGCGCCTACGAGCAGTACTTC CASRSAYEQYF